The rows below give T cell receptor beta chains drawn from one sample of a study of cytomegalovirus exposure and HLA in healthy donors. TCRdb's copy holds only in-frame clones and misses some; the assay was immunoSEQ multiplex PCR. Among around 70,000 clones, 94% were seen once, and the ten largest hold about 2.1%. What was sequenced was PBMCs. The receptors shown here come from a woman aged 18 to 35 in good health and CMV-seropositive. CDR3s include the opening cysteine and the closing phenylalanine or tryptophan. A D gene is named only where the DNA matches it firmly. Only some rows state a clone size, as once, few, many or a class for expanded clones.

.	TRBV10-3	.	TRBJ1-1	TGTGCCATCAGGGTCGGTGAGGCGGGCACTGAAGCTTTCTTT	CAIRVGEAGTEAFF
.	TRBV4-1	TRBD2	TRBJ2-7	TGCGCCAGCAGCCACCCGGGAGGCTCCTACGAGCAGTACTTC	CASSHPGGSYEQYF
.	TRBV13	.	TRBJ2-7	TGTGCCAGCAGCTTAGGCCTGCGGTACGAGCAGTACTTC	CASSLGLRYEQYF
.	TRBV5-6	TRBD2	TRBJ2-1	TGTGCCAGCAGCTTGACCACTAGCGGGGCCCCCAATGAGCAGTTCTTC	CASSLTTSGAPNEQFF
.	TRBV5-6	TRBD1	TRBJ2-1	TGTGCCAGCAGCTGGGCGACAGGGAATGAGCAGTTCTTC	CASSWATGNEQFF
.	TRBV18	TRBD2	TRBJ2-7	TGTGCCAGCTCACCCCTTAGCGGGGCCAGCTCCTACGAGCAGTACTTC	CASSPLSGASSYEQYF
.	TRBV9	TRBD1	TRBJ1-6	TGTGCCAGCAGCGCAGGGACAGGGGCTAATTCACCCCTCCACTTT	CASSAGTGANSPLHF
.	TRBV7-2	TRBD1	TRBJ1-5	TGTGCCAGCAGCCCCCGACAGGGCAGGCTTGGACAGCCCCAGCATTTT	CASSPRQGRLGQPQHF
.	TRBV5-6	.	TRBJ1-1	TGTGCCAGCAGCCCTCGGGCAGATCGGGGAGCTTTCTTT	CASSPRADRGAFF
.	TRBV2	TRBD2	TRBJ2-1	TGTGCCAGCAGTGAGGGACTAGCTCGCAATGAGCAGTTCTTC	CASSEGLARNEQFF
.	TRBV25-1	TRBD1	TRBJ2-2	TGTGCCAGCAGTGAACCTAAGGGACAGTGGAACACCGGGGAGCTGTTTTTT	CASSEPKGQWNTGELFF
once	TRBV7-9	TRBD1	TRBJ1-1	TGTGCCAGCAGTCCTCCGGGACAGGAAGCTTTCTTT	CASSPPGQEAFF
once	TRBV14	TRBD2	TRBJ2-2	TGTGCCAGCAGCCAAGAGTGGGAGGGCCAGGAGGAGCTGTTTTTT	CASSQEWEGQEELFF
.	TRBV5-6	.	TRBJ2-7	TGTGCCAGCAGCTTGGGACAGTCCTACGAGCAGTACTTC	CASSLGQSYEQYF
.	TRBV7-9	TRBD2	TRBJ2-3	TGTGCCAGCAGCTCGGGACTAGCGGAGGATACGCAGTATTTT	CASSSGLAEDTQYF
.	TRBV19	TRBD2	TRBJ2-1	TGTGCCAGTAGTACAAGACAGGCCCGACTAGCGGGAGGGTCGGCCAATGAGCAGTTCTTC	CASSTRQARLAGGSANEQFF
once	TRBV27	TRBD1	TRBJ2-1	TGTGCCAGCAGACGACAGGGGAAAGCCAATGAGCAGTTCTTC	CASRRQGKANEQFF
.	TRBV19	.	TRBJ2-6	TGTGCCAGTAGTATAGGAGGGCTCCTCTCTGGGGCCAACGTCCTGACTTTC	CASSIGGLLSGANVLTF
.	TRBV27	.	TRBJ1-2	TGTGCCAGCAGTTTATCGGGGGGGGACTATGGCTACACCTTC	CASSLSGGDYGYTF
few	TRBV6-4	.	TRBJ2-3	TGTGCCAGCAGTGAGAGGTCCACAGATACGCAGTATTTT	CASSERSTDTQYF